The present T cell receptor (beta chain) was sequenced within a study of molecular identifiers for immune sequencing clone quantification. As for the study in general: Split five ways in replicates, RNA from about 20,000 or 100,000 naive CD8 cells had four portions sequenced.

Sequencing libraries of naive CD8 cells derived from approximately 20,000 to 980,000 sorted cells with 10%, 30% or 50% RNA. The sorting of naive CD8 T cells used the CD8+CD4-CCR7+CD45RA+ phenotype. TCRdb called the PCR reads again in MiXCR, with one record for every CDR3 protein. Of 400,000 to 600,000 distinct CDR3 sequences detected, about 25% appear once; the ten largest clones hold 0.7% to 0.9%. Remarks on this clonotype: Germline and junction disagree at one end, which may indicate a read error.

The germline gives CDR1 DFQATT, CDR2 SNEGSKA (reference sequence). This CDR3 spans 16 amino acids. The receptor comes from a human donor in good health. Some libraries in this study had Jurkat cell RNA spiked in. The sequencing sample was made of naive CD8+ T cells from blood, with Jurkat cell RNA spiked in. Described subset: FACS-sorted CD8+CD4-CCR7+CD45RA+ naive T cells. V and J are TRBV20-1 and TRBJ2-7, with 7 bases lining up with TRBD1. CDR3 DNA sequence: TGCCGTGCCTCCGCCCCCGCGCCAGGGGGTTCCTACGAGCAGTACTTC. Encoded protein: CRASAPAPGGSYEQYF.